This T cell receptor beta chain came from a study of blood T cell repertoires in COVID-19. Looking at the study overall: PBMCs, B-cell-depleted T cells, or T cells provided the cDNA or gDNA that made up the material.

Ages ranged from about 18 to 100 years, with residence in under 25 US areas. Participants' own reports of clinical history determined their cohort assignment. In the authors' workflow: Scientists estimated how many nucleated cells there were by amplifying reference gene primers. Method: immunoSEQ multiplex PCR; TCRdb's copy keeps in-frame clones and lacks some. That table is the source of V, J and clone size, and D and trimming were worked out from the DNA. The sample includes roughly 230,000 clones, around 92% of them seen just once. This clone was detected once. The CDR3 runs to 14 residues. CDR1 and CDR2 (germline): SGHTA, FQGNSA. Between the trimmed V and J ends, which lost 3 bases and 7 bases, there was a span of 12 bases.

The sequenced sample consisted of PBMCs or T cells enriched from blood (not recorded which). The genes are TRBV7-2 and TRBJ2-2; D might be TRBD1 (6 bases). This TCR derives from a young woman with acute COVID-19. The CDR3: CASSFRDIIGELFF. The DNA of the CDR3 is TGTGCCAGCAGCTTTAGGGACATTATCGGGGAGCTGTTTTTT.